This record covers a single T cell receptor (beta chain). This clonotype was detected a few times. What antigen it recognizes has not been identified. Per-nucleotide qualities are absent, and no much larger clonotype sits a single base away. The source of the sample is a study of post-analysis software for immune sequencing data (dated by TCRdb to about 2015). In the study overall: The recorded disease courses included relapsing-remitting, secondary progressive and progressive-relapsing multiple sclerosis, and some patients had no subtype annotation. The patient repertoires were compared against approximately ten previously published healthy control repertoires obtained from donors aged about 6 to 28 years. A subset of samples was prepared in parallel using single-end sample barcoding, then pooled and co-amplified after Illumina adapter ligation. Overall study outcomes, separate from this receptor: Direct clustering with F measure revealed strong co-clustering of samples prepared in the same batch, which led to a batch-effect correction. Normalized Chao1 diversity was significantly lower in multiple sclerosis patients than controls, suggesting substantial peripheral T-cell clonal expansion. The control group was slightly older than the multiple sclerosis patient group. Four to six TRBV segments, including TRBV5-6, TRBV5-1 and TRBV20-1, were significantly more frequent in patients than controls.

The germline V gene sets CDR1 to SGHVS and CDR2 to FNYEAQ. The CDR3, cysteine through phenylalanine, is 18 amino acids long. Just the 54-base CDR3 DNA is kept, in frame starting at base 1. Trimming leaves V shorter by 8 bases and J shorter by 0 bases, with the junction holding 16 bases beyond the gene matches. To demonstrate the VDJtools post-analysis software, the study profiled TCR beta repertoires from the peripheral blood of about 13 young patients with multiple sclerosis. The multiple sclerosis patients were children and adolescents between roughly 6 and 15 years of age. The library was made by PCR. Data came from an Illumina HiSeq 2500. To reduce PCR and sequencing biases, unique molecular identifiers were built into the TCR beta cDNA libraries. Roughly 0.5 million cDNA molecules were obtained per 1 to 10 million input T cells, so each molecule approximated one T cell. The patient libraries were prepared and sequenced using the same protocol as the earlier healthy control dataset. Samples belonging to the same batch were prepared together, multiplexed and sequenced on a shared HiSeq lane. The authors processed their data as follows. MIGEC was used to process the raw barcoded reads, and molecular identifier groups with only a single read were discarded before consensus assembly and CDR3 extraction. VDJtools was used for post-analysis of the clonotype tables, with diversity normalized by down-sampling every dataset to the smallest sample size. To correct batch-related cross-sample contamination, repertoire overlap clustering matched CDR3 amino acid sequences but not nucleotide sequences. The public reads were quality trimmed at Q25 with fastp and then assembled into clones with MiXCR by TCRdb, keeping productive beta chains. CDR3 protein sequences are deduplicated, and each keeps its most common genes and DNA. These V and J calls originate from TCRdb's pipeline instead of the authors' own analysis. This sample is represented by roughly 600,000 distinct CDR3 sequences; around 40% of them were singletons. About 1.8% of the sample belongs to the ten largest clones.

In this chain, TRBV7-6 is recombined with TRBJ2-7, with 10 central nucleotides matching TRBD2. The clonotype comes from a girl aged 10-17 years with multiple sclerosis. The sequenced sample consisted of blood. The nucleotides read TGTGCCAGCCTCATATGGGGGACTAGCGTGCGGGGCTCCTACGAGCAGTACTTC. The translation is CASLIWGTSVRGSYEQYF. With all but the CDR3 taken from the reference TRBV7-6 and TRBJ2-7 genes, the full variable domain is: GAGVSQSPRYKVTKRGQDVALRCDPISGHVSLYWYRQALGQGPEFLTYFNYEAQQDKSGLPNDRFSAERPEGSISTLTIQRTEQRDSAMYRCASLIWGTSVRGSYEQYFGPGTRLTVT.